This T cell receptor (beta chain) was observed in a study of identical twins. Whole-study findings and limits: Insertions were reduced in abundant cord blood beta clonotypes but not in memory repertoires.

Comments on this clonotype: What it binds is unknown.

MiXCR, applied by TCRdb to the 5' RACE reads, yields one record per CDR3 protein. The sample yields 1.5 million to 2 million distinct CDR3 sequences, about 32% seen once. Sequenced: cord blood. This receptor was identified in a newborn girl in good health.

DNA of the CDR3: TGTGCCAGCAGCCCGAAGGGACGCACAGATACGCAGTATTTT. Translating gives CASSPKGRTDTQYF. V gene TRBV3-1 combines with J gene TRBJ2-3; D tentatively fits TRBD1 or TRBD2 (5 bases each). The V and J ends lost 4 bases and 1 base respectively, with 9 bases between them. This CDR3 is built from 14 residues. Per the germline V gene, CDR1 is LGHDT and CDR2 is YNNKEL (reference sequence).